This T cell receptor (beta chain) was recorded in a study of CXCR3-negative and CXCR3-positive naive CD8 T cells (dated by TCRdb to between 2018 and 2020). The study in broad terms: In total, about 135 million TRB reads were obtained, corresponding to roughly 1.5 +/- 0.3 million reads per library. The diversity and physicochemical repertoire analyses included roughly ten donors pooled from two independent experiments. For the TRBV-TRBJ cluster analysis, the naive subsets came from roughly 5 donors, while the memory cells came from 3 donors.

From cysteine to phenylalanine, the CDR3 is 14 amino acids long. The DNA sequence is not available. CDR1 and CDR2 are drawn from the germline V gene: SGHRS, YFSETQ. Instrument on record: NextSeq 550. The Human TCR Profiling Kit (MiLaboratory) was used to make UMI-labeled 5' RACE TRB cDNA libraries. cDNA synthesis used the entire amount of extracted RNA, and PCR amplification then used the entire amount of cDNA produced. The libraries were made side by side, with each library going through the same number of PCR cycles. Per the original workflow: With a requirement of at least two reads per UMI, MIGEC and MiXCR extracted about 57,000 +/- 9,900 unique UMI-labeled TRB cDNA molecules per library. An average of approximately 40,000 +/- 10,000 functional in-frame TRB CDR3 nucleotide clonotypes without stop codons was found per library. After downsampling to 5000 UMI-labeled TRB molecules per sample, diversity metrics, including normalized Shannon-Wiener and Chao1, were computed in VDJtools. VDJtools computed clonotype-size-weighted physicochemical properties of the central five CDR3 residues: interaction energy, strength, volume and Kidera factor 4. TCRdb reprocessed the reads and assigns one entry to each CDR3 protein sequence, leaving out DNA. These V and J calls rely on TCRdb rather than the paper's analysis. The sample's clone listing holds about 62,000 distinct CDR3 sequences. The ten largest clones capture 3.5% to 5% of the sample.

The paper's findings and limits, for the study overall: Freshly isolated PBMCs were used for most assays because CXCR3 expression partially decreased after cryopreservation. TRBV-TRBJ usage was similar between naive CXCR3-negative and CXCR3-positive cells from the same donor, while memory cells showed distinct patterns. TRB CDR3s from CXCR3-positive naive cells showed higher hydrophobicity (lower Kidera factor 4), lower energy, and higher strength and volume indices than CXCR3-negative naive cells. Comparably high repertoire diversity was found in both naive subsets, whereas much lower repertoire diversity was found in memory CD8+ T cells. Because surface CD5, which is linked to self-reactivity in mice, was comparable between the naive subsets, TCR interaction strength was also inferred from TRB CDR3 physicochemical properties.

Each CD8+ T cell subset was flow-sorted in triplicate, and approximately 280,000 cells per subset were placed directly into RLT lysis buffer. To exclude memory contaminants, naive CD8+ T cells were stringently defined as CD45RO-CCR7+CD27+CD95-. Using standard density gradient centrifugation, peripheral blood mononuclear cells were isolated from buffy coats. Naive CXCR3-negative and CXCR3-positive CD8+ T cells were flow-sorted on a FACSAria III. An RNeasy Mini Kit was used to extract total RNA from the sorted cells. Concerning this clonotype itself: It lacks a known antigen.

The sequence was collected from a human donor in good health. Some clones in this sample may be carry-over from other donors' samples. This sequence uses TRBV5-1 and TRBJ1-1. Material: naive CXCR3- CD8+ T cells from blood. Taken with the paper, the label for cell subset or site translates to: CD45RO-CCR7+CD27+CD95- naive CD8+ T cells lacking CXCR3 (TNR3-). CDR3 region: CASSLVRTNTEAFF.